The 30 T cell receptor beta chains given below trace back to one sample, sequenced in a study of cytomegalovirus exposure and HLA in healthy donors. PCR used 60 Vbeta primers and 13 Jbeta primers. Measured with immunoSEQ multiplex PCR; TCRdb has only the in-frame clones, and not every one. The top ten hold 0.22% of the sample, which has approximately 200,000 clones, around 80% seen once. The sample comprised PBMCs. The receptors come from a girl aged 2 to 9 in good health and CMV-seronegative.

The chain carries TRBV29-1 and TRBJ1-1; perhaps TRBD1 as D (6 bases). The CDR3 covers 13 residues. CDR1 SQVTM and CDR2 ANQGSEA come from the germline V gene. Between the trimmed V and J ends, which lost 3 bases and 4 bases, there was a span of 12 bases. The CDR3 is CSVDGEQGTEAFF. CDR3 coding DNA: TGCAGCGTTGACGGGGAACAGGGCACTGAAGCTTTCTTT.

V gene TRBV11-2 combines with J gene TRBJ1-1; D ambiguous. CDR3 length: 15 amino acids. Looked up from germline, CDR1 is SGHAT and CDR2 is FQNNGV. V lost 3 bases, J lost 2 bases, and 13 bases lay in between. The CDR3 DNA reads TGTGCCAGCAGCTTTCTACTGGGCCGAAACACTGAAGCTTTCTTT. Translating it yields CASSFLLGRNTEAFF.

This chain links TRBV25-1 with TRBJ1-4; 7 bases are shared with TRBD1. The CDR3 consists of 15 residues. Trimming cost V 3 bases and J 7 bases; bases outside gene matches: 8. From germline, CDR1 is MGHDK and CDR2 SYGVNS. CDR3: CASSDPTGFGEKLFF. The CDR3 nucleotides read TGTGCCAGCAGTGACCCGACAGGGTTTGGTGAAAAACTGTTTTTT. The whole variable domain, remainder taken from reference TRBV25-1 and TRBJ1-4, is EADIYQTPRYLVIGTGKKITLECSQTMGHDKMYWYQQDPGMELHLIHYSYGVNSTEKGDLSSESTVSRIRTEHFPLTLESARPSHTSQYLCASSDPTGFGEKLFFGSGTQLSVL.

This clone was recorded a few times. Other DNA sequences from this sample encode an identical CDR3 as well. The V and J genes are TRBV6-1 and TRBJ1-1; D ambiguous. With 4 bases removed from V and 1 base from J, the gap between germline ends came to 4 bases. This CDR3 is 12 amino acids long. Germline values: CDR1 MNHNS, CDR2 SASEGT. The CDR3 loop reads CASSAGNTEAFF. In nucleotides, the CDR3 is TGTGCCAGCAGTGCAGGGAACACTGAAGCTTTCTTT.

The chain couples TRBV29-1 to TRBJ1-6; D remains ambiguous. The CDR3 is made up of 13 amino acids. Trimming took off 3 bases at V and 9 bases at J, with 12 bases between the two ends. Germline V gene lookup returns CDR1 SQVTM and CDR2 ANQGSEA. The CDR3: CSVELRERSPLHF. The CDR3 coding sequence is TGCAGCGTTGAGTTAAGGGAGCGTTCACCCCTCCACTTT.

The gene calls are TRBV14 and TRBJ2-3, with D possibly TRBD2 on 5 matching bases. The CDR3 length is 19 residues. Between the trimmed V and J ends, which lost 1 base and 1 base, there was a span of 21 bases. Germline CDR1 reads SGHDN; CDR2 reads FVKESK. The CDR3 here is CASSQARRRVNFRTDTQYF. The CDR3 coding sequence is TGTGCCAGCAGCCAAGCTAGGAGGCGCGTTAACTTCCGCACAGATACGCAGTATTTT.

This clone is a singleton in its sample. V is TRBV2 and J is TRBJ2-3; 7 bases fit TRBD2. CDR3 length: 15 amino acids. Germline CDR1 SNHLY, CDR2 FYNNEI. V lost 7 bases and J lost 0; bases outside the gene matches: 7. CDR3 protein: CASIWTSQSTDTQYF. The CDR3 DNA reads as TGTGCCAGCATATGGACTAGTCAAAGCACAGATACGCAGTATTTT.

The V and J genes are TRBV14 and TRBJ1-2, with 9 bases aligning to TRBD1. CDR1 SGHDN and CDR2 FVKESK come from the germline V gene. Germline trimming cut 1 base from V and 1 base from J; bases unmatched to any gene: 7. The CDR3 sequence is 17 residues long. The CDR3, as DNA: TGTGCCAGCAGCCAAGCGGGCGGGACAGGGTTTAACTATGGCTACACCTTC. Residues: CASSQAGGTGFNYGYTF.

This clone was counted only a few times. Here the CDR3 reads CASSYLGQGGDEQFF. CDR3 in DNA: TGTGCCAGCAGTTATCTCGGGCAGGGTGGTGATGAGCAGTTCTTC. V and J are TRBV6-5 and TRBJ2-1; TRBD1 might be the D (5 bases). Trimming cost V 3 bases and J 8 bases, with 17 bases left between them. CDR1 and CDR2 (germline): MNHEY, SVGAGI. CDR3 length equals 15 residues.

This chain links TRBV19 with TRBJ1-3; no clear D gene. With 7 bases removed from V and 0 bases from J, the gap between germline ends came to 19 bases. The CDR3 length is 17 residues. From germline, CDR1 is LNHDA and CDR2 SQIVND (reference sequence). The CDR3 DNA sequence: TGTGCCAGTACCCCTAATCTATACCCGATCTCTGGAAACACCATATATTTT. This sequence encodes CASTPNLYPISGNTIYF.

The chain joins TRBV5-6 to TRBJ1-2; D remains unclear. V lost 2 bases, J lost 7 bases, and 18 bases lay in between. The CDR3 has 15 residues. CDR1 is SGHDT, CDR2 YYEEEE, per germline. CDR3 nucleotides: TGTGCCAGCAGCTTATTGGAGGGTCTTGACGGTGGCTACACCTTC. Amino acids: CASSLLEGLDGGYTF.

CDR3 DNA sequence: TGCGCCAGCAGCCAAGATCTTACAGGGGGCGTCCGGAAGACCCAGTACTTC. Protein sequence: CASSQDLTGGVRKTQYF. The chain couples TRBV4-1 to TRBJ2-5; TRBD1 matches 9 bases. The length of the CDR3 is 17 residues. The trim removed 0 bases at V and 6 bases at J, leaving 11 bases unmatched. Germline assignment: CDR1 MGHRA and CDR2 YSYEKL.

The chain links TRBV5-4 to TRBJ2-3; TRBD1 aligns across 7 bases. The CDR3 consists of 14 residues. Germline V CDR1 and CDR2: SGHNT, YYREEE (reference sequence). The V segment lost 4 bases and the J segment 5 bases; nucleotides outside the gene matches: 7. The CDR3 sequence is CASSGKGAKDTQYF. The CDR3 DNA follows: TGTGCCAGCAGCGGCAAGGGGGCGAAAGATACGCAGTATTTT.

This clone was detected a few times. The chain recombines TRBV5-1 with TRBJ1-1; 7 bases fit TRBD1. This CDR3 comprises 17 residues. Per germline, CDR1 SGHRS and CDR2 YFSETQ. J lost 1 base, V lost 4 bases, and 13 bases had no gene match. Here the CDR3 DNA reads TGCGCCAGCAGCAAACCCAAAACCGGGACAGCGAACACTGAAGCTTTCTTT. Translated, it gives CASSKPKTGTANTEAFF.

This chain links TRBV20-1 with TRBJ1-1; D gene ambiguous. Trimming pared 3 bases from V and 6 bases from J, leaving 8 bases between. Germline V gene data show CDR1 as DFQATT and CDR2 as SNEGSKA (reference sequence). This CDR3 has 11 amino acids. In DNA form, the CDR3 reads TGCAGTGCTAGTTTCTCTCCTGAAGCTTTCTTT. Its protein is CSASFSPEAFF.

The V gene is TRBV27, the J gene TRBJ1-1; D is uncertain. From germline, CDR1 is MNHEY and CDR2 SMNVEV (reference sequence). The CDR3 has 12 amino acids. Trimming left V 0 bases short and J 8 bases short, with 7 bases between. The CDR3 bases are TGTGCCAGCAGTTTATCCGGGGAAGAAGCTTTCTTT. Its translation: CASSLSGEEAFF.

The chain links TRBV5-4 to TRBJ2-3, with D tentatively TRBD2 (5 bases). Germline CDR1 SGHNT, CDR2 YYREEE (reference sequence). V lost 0 bases and J lost 1, with 9 bases in between. The CDR3 extends over 15 amino acids. The CDR3 spells CASSLAGRGTDTQYF. CDR3 sequence (DNA): TGTGCCAGCAGCTTGGCCGGGCGGGGCACAGATACGCAGTATTTT. The whole variable domain, filled in from reference TRBV5-4 and TRBJ2-3, reads ETGVTQSPTHLIKTRGQQVTLRCSSQSGHNTVSWYQQALGQGPQFIFQYYREEENGRGNFPPRFSGLQFPNYSSELNVNALELDDSALYLCASSLAGRGTDTQYFGPGTRLTVL.

This chain uses TRBV9 with TRBJ1-1, with D perhaps TRBD1 (6 bases). Trimming left V 4 bases short and J 4 bases short, with 11 bases between. The CDR3 totals 13 residues. The germline V gene encodes CDR1 SGDLS and CDR2 YYNGEE. The CDR3 nucleotides read TGTGCCAGCAGCAGGGACACGGCCACTGAAGCTTTCTTT. Its protein product is CASSRDTATEAFF.

The genes are TRBV25-1 and TRBJ2-3, with TRBD1 matching 7 bases. The CDR3 is made up of 16 amino acids. Trimming cost V 2 bases and J 1 base; bases outside gene matches: 6. The germline V gene encodes CDR1 MGHDK and CDR2 SYGVNS. The CDR3: CASSELQGSRTDTQYF. The CDR3 DNA reads TGTGCCAGCAGTGAACTACAGGGGTCCCGCACAGATACGCAGTATTTT.

This clone was counted a few times. The rearrangement uses TRBV5-4 and TRBJ1-1; D unresolved. V lost 2 bases, J lost 1 base, and 9 bases lay in between. The CDR3 extends over 14 amino acids. Per the germline V gene, CDR1 is SGHNT and CDR2 is YYREEE (reference sequence). CDR3 residues: CASSLEFGNTEAFF. The CDR3 coding sequence is TGTGCCAGCAGCTTAGAATTCGGGAACACTGAAGCTTTCTTT.

The genes are TRBV5-8 and TRBJ2-1; 9 bases are shared with TRBD1. V was pared by 4 bases and J by 6 bases, with 11 bases of the junction left unmatched. Germline values: CDR1 SGHTS, CDR2 YDEGEE. The CDR3 contains 16 residues. The CDR3 reads CASSPGTGTGPNEQFF. Here the CDR3 DNA reads TGTGCCAGCAGCCCCGGGACAGGGACAGGGCCCAATGAGCAGTTCTTC.

V is TRBV9 and J is TRBJ2-1; 14 nucleotides line up with TRBD2. The CDR3 sequence is 17 residues long. The germline gives CDR1 SGDLS, CDR2 YYNGEE. V trimming: 4 bases; J trimming: 3 bases; junction bases outside the gene matches: 6. The CDR3 coding sequence is TGTGCCAGCAGCCCCGGGACTAGCGGGGGCGTCTACAATGAGCAGTTCTTC. Its protein product is CASSPGTSGGVYNEQFF.

This clone has only one observation. The genes are TRBV9 and TRBJ1-1; D is possibly TRBD1 (5 bases). V lost 0 bases and J 8 bases, leaving 14 bases between the germline ends. This CDR3 comprises 14 residues. Germline CDR1 SGDLS, CDR2 YYNGEE. The CDR3 nucleotides are TGTGCCAGCAGCGTAGGGGGGGAAGGGTCCGAAGCTTTCTTT. Protein sequence: CASSVGGEGSEAFF. The full variable domain, in which reference TRBV9 and TRBJ1-1 provide the parts outside the CDR3, is DSGVTQTPKHLITATGQRVTLRCSPRSGDLSVYWYQQSLDQGLQFLIQYYNGEERAKGNILERFSAQQFPDLHSELNLSSLELGDSALYFCASSVGGEGSEAFFGQGTRLTVV.

V and J are TRBV5-4 and TRBJ1-2; 8 bases agree with TRBD1. V trimming: 4 bases; J trimming: 5 bases; junction bases outside the gene matches: 13. Per the germline V gene, CDR1 is SGHNT and CDR2 is YYREEE (reference sequence). The CDR3 contains 16 residues. Written as DNA, the CDR3 is TGTGCCAGCAGCCGCCCGGACAGGGACGGGTGGTATGGCTACACCTTC. Protein: CASSRPDRDGWYGYTF.

The gene calls are TRBV5-1 and TRBJ2-2; TRBD2 matches at 15 bases. Germline trimming cut 1 base from V and 4 bases from J; bases unmatched to any gene: 8. Per the germline V gene, CDR1 is SGHRS and CDR2 is YFSETQ. This CDR3 region has 19 residues. The DNA of the CDR3 is TGCGCCAGCAGCTTGCAAGGGGGGACTAGCGGGGGGCCCACCGGGGAGCTGTTTTTT. It translates to CASSLQGGTSGGPTGELFF.

V is TRBV15 and J is TRBJ1-2; a possible D gene is TRBD1 (6 bases). The germline V gene encodes CDR1 LNHNV and CDR2 YYDKDF (reference sequence). The V and J ends lost 2 bases and 5 bases respectively, with 12 bases between them. The CDR3 is made up of 14 amino acids. CDR3 bases: TGTGCCACCAGCAGAAGACAGGCAGGGTATGGCTACACCTTC. Protein product: CATSRRQAGYGYTF.

This chain connects TRBV4-1 to TRBJ2-3, with unresolved D. V lost 0 bases, J lost 0 bases, and 10 bases lay in between. There are 16 residues in the CDR3. In germline, CDR1 is MGHRA, CDR2 YSYEKL. CDR3 protein: CASSQEVLRSTDTQYF. CDR3 DNA sequence: TGCGCCAGCAGCCAAGAGGTTTTGCGGAGCACAGATACGCAGTATTTT.

The V call is TRBV5-1, the J call TRBJ2-1; 8 bases agree with TRBD2. This CDR3 is 15 amino acids long. The germline CDR1 and CDR2 sequences are SGHRS and YFSETQ. V lost 1 base, J lost 5 bases, and 5 bases stayed unmatched. The CDR3 DNA is TGCGCCAGCAGCTTGAGCGGGGGTTGGCACAATGAGCAGTTCTTC. Its protein is CASSLSGGWHNEQFF. Together with reference TRBV5-1 and TRBJ2-1, the CDR3 gives the full variable domain: KAGVTQTPRYLIKTRGQQVTLSCSPISGHRSVSWYQQTPGQGLQFLFEYFSETQRNKGNFPGRFSGRQFSNSRSEMNVSTLELGDSALYLCASSLSGGWHNEQFFGPGTRLTVL.

The V gene is TRBV25-1, the J gene TRBJ1-6; TRBD1 matches at 8 bases. Trimming at V came to 8 bases and at J to 10 bases, leaving 10 bases not matched to a gene. The CDR3 spans 14 residues. CDR1 and CDR2 from the germline V gene are MGHDK and SYGVNS. The CDR3 here is CASARTGRGSPLHF. Written as DNA, the CDR3 is TGTGCCAGCGCAAGGACAGGGAGAGGATCACCCCTCCACTTT.

This chain connects TRBV6-5 to TRBJ1-2; D is uncertain. Germline CDR1 reads MNHEY; CDR2 reads SVGAGI. The V end was cut by 1 base, the J end by 4 bases, with 10 bases between. The CDR3 has 14 residues. CDR3 protein: CASSYLSSGYGYTF. The CDR3 DNA is TGTGCCAGCAGTTACTTATCCAGTGGCTATGGCTACACCTTC.